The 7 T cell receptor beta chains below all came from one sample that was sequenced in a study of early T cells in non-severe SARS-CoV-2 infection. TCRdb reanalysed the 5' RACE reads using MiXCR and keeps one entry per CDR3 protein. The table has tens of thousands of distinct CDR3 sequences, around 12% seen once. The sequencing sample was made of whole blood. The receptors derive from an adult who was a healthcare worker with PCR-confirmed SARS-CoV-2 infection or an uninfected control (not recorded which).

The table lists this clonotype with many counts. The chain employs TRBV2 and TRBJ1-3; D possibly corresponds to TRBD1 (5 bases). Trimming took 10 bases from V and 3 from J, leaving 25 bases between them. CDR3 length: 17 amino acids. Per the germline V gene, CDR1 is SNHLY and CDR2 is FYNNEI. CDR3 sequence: CATRKGHQRGDGNTIYF. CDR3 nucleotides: TGTGCCACCCGAAAGGGGCATCAGAGGGGTGATGGAAACACCATATATTTT.

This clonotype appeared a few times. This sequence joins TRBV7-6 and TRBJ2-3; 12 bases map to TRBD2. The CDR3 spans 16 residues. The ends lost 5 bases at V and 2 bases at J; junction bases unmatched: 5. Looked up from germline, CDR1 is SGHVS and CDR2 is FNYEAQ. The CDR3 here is CASSVRLAGDTDTQYF. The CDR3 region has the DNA TGTGCCAGCAGCGTCCGACTAGCGGGGGACACAGATACGCAGTATTTT.

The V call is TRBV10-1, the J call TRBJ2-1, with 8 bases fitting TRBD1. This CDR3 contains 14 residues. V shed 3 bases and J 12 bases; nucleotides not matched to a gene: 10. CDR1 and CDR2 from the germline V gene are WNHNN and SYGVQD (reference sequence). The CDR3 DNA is TGCGCCAGCAGTGAAGGGACAGGAGTCACAGGGCAGTTCTTC. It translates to CASSEGTGVTGQFF.

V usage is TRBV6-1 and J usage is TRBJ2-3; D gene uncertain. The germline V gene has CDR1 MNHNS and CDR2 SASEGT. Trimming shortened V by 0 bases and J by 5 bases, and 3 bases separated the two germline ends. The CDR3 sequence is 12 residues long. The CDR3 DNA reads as TGTGCCAGCAGTGAAGCGCTAGATACGCAGTATTTT. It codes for CASSEALDTQYF.

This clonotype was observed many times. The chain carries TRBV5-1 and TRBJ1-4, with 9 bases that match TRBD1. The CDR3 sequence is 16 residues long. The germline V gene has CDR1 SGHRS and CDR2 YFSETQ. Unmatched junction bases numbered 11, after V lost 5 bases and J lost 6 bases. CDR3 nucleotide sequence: TGCGCCAGCAGACTCCTCTACAGGGGGCGGCATGAAAAACTGTTTTTT. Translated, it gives CASRLLYRGRHEKLFF.

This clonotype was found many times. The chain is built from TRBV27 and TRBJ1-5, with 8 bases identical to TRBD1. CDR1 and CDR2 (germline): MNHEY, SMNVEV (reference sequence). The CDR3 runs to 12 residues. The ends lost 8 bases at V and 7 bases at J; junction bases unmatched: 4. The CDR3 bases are TGTGCCAGCCGAACAGGGGGGCAGCCCCAGCATTTT. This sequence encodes CASRTGGQPQHF.

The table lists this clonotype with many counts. The chain's CDR3 is CASSLVPYEQYF. CDR3 DNA: TGTGCCAGCAGCTTAGTCCCCTACGAGCAGTACTTC. The chain links TRBV7-9 to TRBJ2-7, with D uncertain. Per the germline V gene, CDR1 is SEHNR and CDR2 is FQNEAQ (reference sequence). V shed 1 base and J shed 2 bases, with 3 bases lying between them. The CDR3 is 12 amino acids.